This T cell receptor (beta chain) was identified during a study of long-term antiretroviral therapy in people with HIV. Each donor provided at least one pre-ART PBMC sample and at least two post-ART PBMC samples. Treated in the United States were all of the participants with HIV. The samples comprised about 0.85-11 million cryopreserved PBMC ahead of DNA extraction. Germline loops: CDR1 SGDLS, CDR2 YYNGEE. V lost 4 bases and J 1 base, leaving 15 bases between the germline ends. The CDR3 loop spans 15 amino acids. The libraries were made with immunoSEQ v3.0 at survey level. Measured with immunoSEQ multiplex PCR; TCRdb has only the in-frame clones, and not every one. The data contain 20,000 to 25,000 clones, approximately 80% of them singletons.

This chain connects TRBV9 to TRBJ2-7; D possibly matches TRBD1 or TRBD2 (6 bases each). The TCR sequence derives from a man aged 40-49 years with HIV. The input for sequencing was unsorted PBMCs, taken 0.5 years before starting antiretroviral therapy. The CDR3 protein is CASSPGAGQSYEQYF. CDR3 DNA sequence: TGTGCCAGCAGCCCCGGGGCGGGACAATCCTACGAGCAGTACTTC.